The clone carrying this T cell receptor beta chain has only one observation. Its antigen is unknown. Within the ViraFEST assay, antigen-specific CD4+ T cells underwent expansion with viral peptide pools prior to sequencing. Researchers isolated CD4+ T cells once approximately ten days of culture had elapsed. Each person got two doses of an mRNA SARS-CoV-2 vaccine, BNT162b2 or mRNA-1273. With around 10 ug/ml peptides and roughly 11 IU/ml IL-2, around 2.1 million PBMC per well were cultured. Using immunoSEQ multiplex PCR, the repertoire was profiled, and TCRdb retains in-frame clones only, with some absent. The sample includes tens of thousands of clones, around 82% of them seen just once. Unmatched junction bases numbered 4, after V lost 6 bases and J lost 1 base. Per the germline V gene, CDR1 is MDHEN and CDR2 is SYDVKM. The CDR3 runs 15 residues. These data come from a study of vaccination effects on CD4 cells after COVID-19.

The TCR was taken from a human donor who received a COVID-19 vaccine. Some clones in this sample may be carry-over from other donors' samples. Sample: CD4+ T cells from PBMCs cultured with HCoV-NL63 spike peptides, taken after COVID-19 vaccination. The rearrangement uses TRBV28 and TRBJ2-5; 11 nucleotides line up with TRBD2. CDR3 amino acids: CASSQGTSGQETQYF. Here the CDR3 DNA reads TGTGCCAGCAGCCAAGGGACTAGCGGCCAAGAGACCCAGTACTTC.